These 3 T cell receptor beta chains originate from one sample sequenced in a study of spatial heterogeneity in lung cancer. TCRdb re-called the 5' RACE reads with MiXCR, one entry per CDR3 protein. This sample has approximately 12,000 distinct CDR3 sequences; approximately 4.6% occur once, and the top ten carry 20% to 25%. These receptors have no identified antigens. Noted time point: sample taken at primary tumor resection. Whole-study results and caveats: Expanded alpha and beta TCR counts within tumors tracked tumor mutation counts.

The material sequenced was lung tumor tissue, taken at surgery. These receptors all stem from a male donor with early-stage non-small cell lung cancer.

In this sample, this clonotype turned up a few times. This beta chain is an off-target read within a library intended for alpha chains, so its frequency means little. The rearrangement uses TRBV20-1 and TRBJ2-3, with D possibly matching TRBD1 (6 bases). The ends were cut back, 1 base at V and 4 bases at J, with 15 bases in the middle. Germline values: CDR1 DFQATT, CDR2 SNEGSKA (reference sequence). The CDR3 spans 15 residues. The CDR3: CSARVGGQQADTQYF. CDR3 nucleotide sequence: TGCAGTGCTAGAGTAGGAGGACAGCAGGCAGATACGCAGTATTTT.

A note on this clonotype: This beta chain was picked up by a library intended for alpha chains and is off target, so its count carries little meaning. The chain links TRBV29-1 to TRBJ2-1, with D perhaps matching TRBD2 (6 bases). Germline V gene data show CDR1 as SQVTM and CDR2 as ANQGSEA. The V gene lost 6 bases and the J gene lost 3 bases, with 6 bases spanning the gap. This CDR3 is built from 11 residues. CDR3 in DNA: TGCAGCGTGGGACTCTACAATGAGCAGTTCTTC. Translating gives CSVGLYNEQFF.

At least ten counts were recorded for this clonotype. This beta chain is off target for a library built for alpha chains, so its abundance means little. As DNA, the CDR3 is TGTGCCAGCAGGGGGGGGACTAGCGGGGTTTCCTACAATGAGCAGTTCTTC. Encoded protein: CASRGGTSGVSYNEQFF. This sequence joins TRBV6-5 and TRBJ2-1; 13 positions match TRBD2. Trimming removed 6 bases from V and 1 base from J; junction bases left unmatched: 6. Germline V gene sequence: CDR1 MNHEY, CDR2 SVGAGI. This CDR3 region has 17 residues.